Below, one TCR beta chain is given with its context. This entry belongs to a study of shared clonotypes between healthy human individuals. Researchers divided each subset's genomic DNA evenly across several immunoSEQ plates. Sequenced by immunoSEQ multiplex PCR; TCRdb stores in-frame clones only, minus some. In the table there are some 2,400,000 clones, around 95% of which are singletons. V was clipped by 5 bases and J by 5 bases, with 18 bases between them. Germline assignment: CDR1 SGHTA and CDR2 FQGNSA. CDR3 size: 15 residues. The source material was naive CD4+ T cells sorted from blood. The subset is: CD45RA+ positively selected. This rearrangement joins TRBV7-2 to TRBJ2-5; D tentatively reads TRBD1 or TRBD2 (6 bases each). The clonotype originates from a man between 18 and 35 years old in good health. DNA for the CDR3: TGTGCCAGCAGCACCAACCGGGGGCAGTGGGAGACCCAGTACTTC. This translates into CASSTNRGQWETQYF.